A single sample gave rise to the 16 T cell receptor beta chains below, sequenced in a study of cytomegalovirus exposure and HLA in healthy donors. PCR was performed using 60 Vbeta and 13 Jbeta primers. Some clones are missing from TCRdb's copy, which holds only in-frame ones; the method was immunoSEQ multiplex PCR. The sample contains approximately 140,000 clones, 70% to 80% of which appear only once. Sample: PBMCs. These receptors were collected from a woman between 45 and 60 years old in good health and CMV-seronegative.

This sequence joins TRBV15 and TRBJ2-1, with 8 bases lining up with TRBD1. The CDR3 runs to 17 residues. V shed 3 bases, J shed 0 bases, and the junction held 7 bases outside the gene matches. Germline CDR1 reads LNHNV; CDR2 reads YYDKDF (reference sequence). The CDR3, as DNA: TGTGCCACCAGCAGTCCCGGGACAGGTAGCTCCTACAATGAGCAGTTCTTC. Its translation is CATSSPGTGSSYNEQFF.

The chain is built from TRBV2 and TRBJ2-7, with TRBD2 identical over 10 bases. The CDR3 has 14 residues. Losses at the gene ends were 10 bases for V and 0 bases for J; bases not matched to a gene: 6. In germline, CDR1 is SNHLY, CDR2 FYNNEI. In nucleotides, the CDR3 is TGTGCCACCAAACCTAGCGGGAGCTCCTACGAGCAGTACTTC. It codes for CATKPSGSSYEQYF. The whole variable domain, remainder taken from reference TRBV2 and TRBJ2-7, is EPEVTQTPSHQVTQMGQEVILRCVPISNHLYFYWYRQILGQKVEFLVSFYNNEISEKSEIFDDQFSVERPDGSNFTLKIRSTKLEDSAMYFCATKPSGSSYEQYFGPGTRLTVT.

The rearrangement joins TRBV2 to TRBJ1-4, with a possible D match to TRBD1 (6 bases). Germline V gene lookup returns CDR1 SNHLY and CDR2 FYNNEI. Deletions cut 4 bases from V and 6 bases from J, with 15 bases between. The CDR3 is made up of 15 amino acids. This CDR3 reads CASSGAGQPDEKLFF. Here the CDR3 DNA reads TGTGCCAGCAGTGGAGCCGGACAGCCTGATGAAAAACTGTTTTTT.

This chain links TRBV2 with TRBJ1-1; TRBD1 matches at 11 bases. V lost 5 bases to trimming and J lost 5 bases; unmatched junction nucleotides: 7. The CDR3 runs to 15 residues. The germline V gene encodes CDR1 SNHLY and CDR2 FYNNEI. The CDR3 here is CASSSGTGGWTEAFF. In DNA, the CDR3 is TGTGCCAGCAGTTCGGGGACAGGGGGTTGGACTGAAGCTTTCTTT.

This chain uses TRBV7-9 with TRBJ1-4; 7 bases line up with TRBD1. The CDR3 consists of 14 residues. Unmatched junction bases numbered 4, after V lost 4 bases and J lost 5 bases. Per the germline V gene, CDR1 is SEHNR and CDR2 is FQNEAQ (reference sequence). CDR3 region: CASSSRDSNEKLFF. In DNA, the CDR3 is TGTGCCAGCAGCTCCCGGGACAGCAATGAAAAACTGTTTTTT. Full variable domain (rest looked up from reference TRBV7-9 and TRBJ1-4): DTGVSQNPRHKITKRGQNVTFRCDPISEHNRLYWYRQTLGQGPEFLTYFQNEAQLEKSRLLSDRFSAERPKGSFSTLEIQRTEQGDSAMYLCASSSRDSNEKLFFGSGTQLSVL.

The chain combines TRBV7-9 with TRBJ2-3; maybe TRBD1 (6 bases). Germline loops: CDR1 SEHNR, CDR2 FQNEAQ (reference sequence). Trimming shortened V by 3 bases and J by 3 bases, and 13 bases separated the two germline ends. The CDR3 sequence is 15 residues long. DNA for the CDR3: TGTGCCAGCAGCTTGGGTAGGACAGCAACAGATACGCAGTATTTT. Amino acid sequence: CASSLGRTATDTQYF. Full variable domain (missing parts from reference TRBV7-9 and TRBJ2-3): DTGVSQNPRHKITKRGQNVTFRCDPISEHNRLYWYRQTLGQGPEFLTYFQNEAQLEKSRLLSDRFSAERPKGSFSTLEIQRTEQGDSAMYLCASSLGRTATDTQYFGPGTRLTVL.

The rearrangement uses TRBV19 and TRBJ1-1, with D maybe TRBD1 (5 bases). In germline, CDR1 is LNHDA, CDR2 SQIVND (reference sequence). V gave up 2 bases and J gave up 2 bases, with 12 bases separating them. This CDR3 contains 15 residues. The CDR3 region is CASSISRGYNTEAFF. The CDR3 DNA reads TGTGCCAGTAGTATAAGTCGGGGGTATAACACTGAAGCTTTCTTT.

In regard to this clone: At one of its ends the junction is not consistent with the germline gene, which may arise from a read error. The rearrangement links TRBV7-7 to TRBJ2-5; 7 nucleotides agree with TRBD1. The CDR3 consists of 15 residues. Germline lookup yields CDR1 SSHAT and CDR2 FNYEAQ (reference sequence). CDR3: CASRKGGGGEETQYF. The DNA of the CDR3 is TGTGCTAGCAGGAAAGGGGGCGGTGGAGAAGAGACCCAGTACTTC. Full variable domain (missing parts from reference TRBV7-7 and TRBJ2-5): GAGVSQSPRYKVTKRGQDVTLRCDPISSHATLYWYQQALGQGPEFLTYFNYEAQPDKSGLPSDRFSAERPEGSISTLTIQRTEQRDSAMYRCASRKGGGGEETQYFGPGTRLLVL.

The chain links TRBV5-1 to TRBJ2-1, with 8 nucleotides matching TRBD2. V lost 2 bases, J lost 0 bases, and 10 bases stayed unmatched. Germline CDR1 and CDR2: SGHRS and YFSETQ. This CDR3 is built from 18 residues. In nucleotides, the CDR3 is TGCGCCAGCAGCTTTCTGGCGGGGGGCTTTCCCTCCTACAATGAGCAGTTCTTC. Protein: CASSFLAGGFPSYNEQFF.

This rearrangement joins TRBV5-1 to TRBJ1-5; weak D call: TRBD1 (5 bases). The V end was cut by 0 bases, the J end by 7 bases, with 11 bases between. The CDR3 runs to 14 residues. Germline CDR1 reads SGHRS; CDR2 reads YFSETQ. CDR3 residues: CASSLGGVGQPQHF. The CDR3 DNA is TGCGCCAGCAGCTTGGGGGGGGTTGGGCAGCCCCAGCATTTT.

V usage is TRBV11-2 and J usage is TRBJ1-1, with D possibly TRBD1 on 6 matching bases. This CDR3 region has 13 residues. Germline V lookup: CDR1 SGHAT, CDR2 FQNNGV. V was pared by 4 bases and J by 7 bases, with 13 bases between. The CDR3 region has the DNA TGTGCCAGCAGCTCCGATCGGACAGTTGAAGCTTTCTTT. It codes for CASSSDRTVEAFF.

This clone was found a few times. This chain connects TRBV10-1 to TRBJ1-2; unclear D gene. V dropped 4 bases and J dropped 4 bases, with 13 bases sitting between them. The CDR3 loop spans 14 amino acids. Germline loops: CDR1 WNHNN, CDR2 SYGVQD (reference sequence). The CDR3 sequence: CASSASSGSYGYTF. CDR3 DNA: TGCGCCAGCAGTGCTAGCAGTGGGAGCTATGGCTACACCTTC.

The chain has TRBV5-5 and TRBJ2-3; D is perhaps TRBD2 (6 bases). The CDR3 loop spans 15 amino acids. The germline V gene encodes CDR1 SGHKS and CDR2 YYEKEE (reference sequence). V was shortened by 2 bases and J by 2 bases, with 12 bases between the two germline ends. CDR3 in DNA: TGTGCCAGCAGCTTTTGGATAGCGGTCACAGATACGCAGTATTTT. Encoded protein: CASSFWIAVTDTQYF.

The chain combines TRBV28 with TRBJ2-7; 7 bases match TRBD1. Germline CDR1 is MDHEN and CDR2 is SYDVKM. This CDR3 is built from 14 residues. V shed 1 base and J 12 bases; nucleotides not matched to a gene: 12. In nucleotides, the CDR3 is TGTGCCAGCAGTTTATTGGGACAGTCCAGAGTTCTGTACTTC. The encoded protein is CASSLLGQSRVLYF.

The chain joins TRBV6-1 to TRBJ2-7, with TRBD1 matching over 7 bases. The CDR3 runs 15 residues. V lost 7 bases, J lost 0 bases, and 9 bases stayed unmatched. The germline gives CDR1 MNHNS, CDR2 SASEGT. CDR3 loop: CASTLDRPGSYEQYF. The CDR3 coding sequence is TGTGCCAGCACCTTGGACAGGCCAGGCTCCTACGAGCAGTACTTC.

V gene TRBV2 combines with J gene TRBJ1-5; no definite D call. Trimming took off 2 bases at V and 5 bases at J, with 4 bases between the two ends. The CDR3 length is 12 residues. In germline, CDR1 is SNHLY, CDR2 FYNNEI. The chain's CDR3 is CASSENYQPQHF. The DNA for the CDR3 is TGTGCCAGCAGTGAAAACTATCAGCCCCAGCATTTT.